The clone carrying this T cell receptor beta chain was detected ten times or more. Its specificity is not known. These data belong to a study of regulatory T cells in long-lasting Graves disease. Study-wide context: Treatment with antithyroid drugs for over 5 years, together with positive TSH receptor antibodies, meant persistent Graves' disease.

Assembly of TCR beta libraries relied on iRepertoire HTBI primers together with Arm-PCR of CDR3 regions. Original handling: Identification across samples found 50 to 80 TRBV and 11 to 15 TRBJ segments. TCRdb independently ran MiXCR on the multiplex PCR reads; one entry per CDR3 protein. The authors' filters were not applied to this entry. The data contain some 450,000 distinct CDR3 sequences, roughly a quarter of them singletons. Germline loops: CDR1 MDHEN, CDR2 SYDVKM. The CDR3 has 15 residues. The V and J ends lost 6 bases and 5 bases, in that order; junction bases with no gene match: 7. Regarding time point: persistent/refractory GD, antithyroid drugs over 5 years with positive TRAb. RNA extracted from PBMCs served as the sequencing template. General study points: New patients shared roughly 1,000 public clonotypes, and persistent patients shared more, with approximately 2,500. Among samples with persistent disease, TRBV28, TRBJ1-2 and TRBJ2-5 were favored.

This TCR came from a female donor with Graves disease. J is TRBJ1-6 and V is TRBV28, with 7 bases matching TRBD1. The specimen comprised peripheral blood mononuclear cells (PBMCs), sampled when the disease was refractory, from a patient treated with antithyroid drugs. CDR3 sequence (DNA): TGTGCCAGCAGGCGACAGGGAGGGAATAATTCACCCCTCCACTTT. This sequence encodes CASRRQGGNNSPLHF.